This is a list of T cell receptor beta chains from one sample in a study of CD8 T cells in ankylosing spondylitis. TCRdb analysed the 5' RACE reads with MiXCR anew, one entry per CDR3 protein. The repertoire holds about 500,000 distinct CDR3 sequences, with less than 6% as singletons. The sample was blood, either unsorted or a sorted T cell fraction (not recorded which). The receptors shown here come from a male donor with ankylosing spondylitis. The CDR3 runs from the conserved cysteine through the conserved F or W. D genes are given only for firm matches. Clone sizes are given selectively: once, few, many, or a class where the clone is expanded.

d_gene	v_gene	abundance	j_gene	CDR3aa	CDR3nt
NA	TRBV30	many	TRBJ1-4	CAWTEGVTNEKLFF	TGTGCCTGGACCGAGGGGGTAACTAATGAAAAACTGTTTTTT
NA	TRBV5-1	NA	TRBJ1-4	CASSGEGIEKLFF	TGCGCCAGCAGCGGGGAGGGGATTGAAAAACTGTTTTTT
NA	TRBV12-3/TRBV12-4	many	TRBJ2-7	CASSYSGLGIDEQYF	TGTGCCAGCAGCTACTCGGGACTGGGAATCGACGAGCAGTACTTC
NA	TRBV4-1	many	TRBJ2-3	CASSQGRGPTDTQYF	TGCGCCAGCAGCCAAGGACGGGGGCCCACAGATACGCAGTATTTT
TRBD1	TRBV28	few	TRBJ1-5	CASIQTRQGLHSNQPQHF	TGTGCCAGCATCCAGACACGACAGGGCTTACATAGCAATCAGCCCCAGCATTTT
NA	TRBV4-3	many	TRBJ2-1	CASSQDRSYNNEQFF	TGCGCCAGCAGCCAAGATCGTAGCTATAACAATGAGCAGTTCTTC
TRBD2	TRBV5-1	many	TRBJ2-7	CASSLGLAGITYEQYF	TGCGCCAGCAGCTTGGGACTAGCGGGGATCACCTACGAGCAGTACTTC
TRBD2	TRBV6-2/TRBV6-3	many	TRBJ2-1	CASSYSSGRTYNEQFF	TGTGCCAGCAGTTACTCCTCCGGGAGGACCTACAATGAGCAGTTCTTC
TRBD2	TRBV7-8	many	TRBJ2-1	CASSPYRLAGGTYNEQFF	TGTGCCAGCAGCCCATACCGACTAGCGGGAGGAACCTACAATGAGCAGTTCTTC
NA	TRBV7-2	NA	TRBJ2-5	CASSFGRDGETQYF	TGTGCCAGCAGCTTCGGGCGGGACGGAGAGACCCAGTACTTC
TRBD2	TRBV18	NA	TRBJ2-7	CASSQGRGSPYEQYF	TGTGCCAGCTCACAGGGGAGGGGTTCCCCCTACGAGCAGTACTTC
NA	TRBV6-6	many	TRBJ1-1	CASSSPRGTEAFF	TGTGCCAGCAGTTCCCCCCGCGGGACTGAAGCTTTCTTT
NA	TRBV12-3/TRBV12-4	many	TRBJ2-7	CASSSDGYEQYF	TGTGCCAGCAGTTCCGATGGCTACGAGCAGTACTTC
TRBD2	TRBV12-3/TRBV12-4	few	TRBJ2-1	CASFPSGRRNEQFF	TGTGCCAGCTTTCCTAGCGGGAGGAGGAATGAGCAGTTCTTC